The 30 T cell receptor beta chains below come from one sample, sequenced in a study of cytomegalovirus exposure and HLA in healthy donors. Vbeta (60) and Jbeta (13) primers were used in the PCR. TCRdb's table, derived via immunoSEQ multiplex PCR, lists solely in-frame clones and lacks some. In the table there are approximately 130,000 clones, 70% to 90% of which are singletons. The sequenced sample consisted of PBMCs. These TCRs come from a boy aged 5-17 years in good health and CMV-seronegative.

This clone has only a few counts. V gene TRBV2 combines with J gene TRBJ1-1; D is ambiguous. The germline V gene encodes CDR1 SNHLY and CDR2 FYNNEI. Trimming shortened V by 3 bases and J by 7 bases, and 12 bases separated the two germline ends. The CDR3 covers 13 residues. The CDR3 sequence: CASSEKRDLEAFF. CDR3 nucleotides: TGTGCCAGCAGTGAGAAGAGGGATCTTGAAGCTTTCTTT.

CDR3 sequence: CAISIRGGETQYF. CDR3 nucleotides: TGTGCCATCAGCATTAGGGGGGGAGAGACCCAGTACTTC. The J gene is TRBJ2-5, the V gene TRBV10-3, with D maybe TRBD2 (7 bases). Between the trimmed V and J ends, which lost 6 bases and 4 bases, there was a span of 12 bases. The CDR3 is 13 amino acids. Per germline, CDR1 ENHRY and CDR2 SYGVKD.

The rearrangement joins TRBV19 to TRBJ2-7, with 7 bases aligning to TRBD2. Germline V gene sequence: CDR1 LNHDA, CDR2 SQIVND (reference sequence). Trimming took 1 base from V and 4 from J; bases not matched to a gene: 7. CDR3 length equals 15 residues. CDR3 loop: CASSIVAGEGYEQYF. CDR3 nucleotide sequence: TGTGCCAGTAGTATAGTTGCGGGGGAAGGGTACGAGCAGTACTTC. Filled out from reference TRBV19 and TRBJ2-7, the complete variable domain reads DGGITQSPKYLFRKEGQNVTLSCEQNLNHDAMYWYRQDPGQGLRLIYYSQIVNDFQKGDIAEGYSVSREKKESFPLTVTSAQKNPTAFYLCASSIVAGEGYEQYFGPGTRLTVT.

J is TRBJ1-3 and V is TRBV6-1; D may be TRBD1 (6 bases). Germline V gene sequence: CDR1 MNHNS, CDR2 SASEGT. V was cut by 4 bases and J by 3 bases, with 13 bases left in between. The CDR3 has 15 residues. CDR3 nucleotide sequence: TGTGCCAGCAGTGTCGGGACACAGATTGGAAACACCATATATTTT. This encodes CASSVGTQIGNTIYF.

The chain has TRBV11-2 and TRBJ1-6, with 10 positions matching TRBD1. The V segment lost 6 bases and the J segment 10 bases; nucleotides outside the gene matches: 12. CDR3 length: 16 residues. Germline assignment: CDR1 SGHAT and CDR2 FQNNGV. CDR3 bases: TGTGCCAGCAGACCAACCGGGACAGGGGTCCAGTCACCCCTCCACTTT. Translation gives CASRPTGTGVQSPLHF.

This chain links TRBV4-3 with TRBJ2-5, with D possibly TRBD2 on 7 matching bases. Germline values: CDR1 LGHNA, CDR2 YSLEER. V was pared by 2 bases and J by 5 bases, with 21 bases between. The CDR3 totals 17 residues. For the CDR3, the DNA is TGCGCCAGCAGCCAAAAACCAAATGGGGGGGCATATGAGACCCAGTACTTC. Its translation: CASSQKPNGGAYETQYF.

V gene TRBV12-5 combines with J gene TRBJ1-1, with D perhaps matching TRBD1 (6 bases). From germline, CDR1 is LGHNT and CDR2 FRNRAP. This CDR3 is built from 19 residues. Trimming left V 1 base short and J 0 bases short, with 21 bases between. The CDR3 loop is CASGLAVSAGQLMNTEAFF. In DNA, the CDR3 is TGTGCTAGTGGTTTGGCAGTTAGCGCCGGACAGCTCATGAACACTGAAGCTTTCTTT. Based on the CDR3 plus reference TRBV12-5 and TRBJ1-1, the full variable domain is DARVTQTPRHKVTEMGQEVTMRCQPILGHNTVFWYRQTMMQGLELLAYFRNRAPLDDSGMPKDRFSAEMPDATLATLKIQPSEPRDSAVYFCASGLAVSAGQLMNTEAFFGQGTRLTVV.

The rearrangement links TRBV7-9 to TRBJ2-5; 9 bases are shared with TRBD1. Matching the DNA end better, TRBJ2-7 makes the J call doubtful. This CDR3 is 14 amino acids long. CDR1 and CDR2 from the germline V gene are SEHNR and FQNEAQ (reference sequence). The CDR3 DNA sequence: TGTGCCAGCAGCCCCGGGACAGGGAGTTTCGAGCAGTACTTC. Amino acid sequence: CASSPGTGSFEQYF.

This chain joins TRBV27 and TRBJ1-2; maybe TRBD1 (5 bases). Germline CDR1 MNHEY, CDR2 SMNVEV (reference sequence). The CDR3 spans 13 residues. The V gene lost 3 bases and the J gene lost 8 bases, with 13 bases spanning the gap. CDR3 sequence: CASSFNGPGGYTF. CDR3 nucleotides: TGTGCCAGCAGTTTTAATGGACCAGGGGGCTACACCTTC.

The chain combines TRBV27 with TRBJ2-3; tentatively, D is TRBD2 (6 bases). Germline CDR1 and CDR2: MNHEY and SMNVEV (reference sequence). This CDR3 comprises 15 residues. Trimming took 5 bases from V and 0 from J, leaving 12 bases between them. The CDR3, as DNA: TGTGCCAGCAGTCCCCTGGCGGGGAGCACAGATACGCAGTATTTT. Encoded protein: CASSPLAGSTDTQYF.

With respect to this clone: This CDR3 is also generated by other DNA sequences in the sample. V usage is TRBV6-1 and J usage is TRBJ1-2; D possibly corresponds to TRBD1 (5 bases). CDR1 and CDR2 (germline): MNHNS, SASEGT. V was cut by 7 bases and J by 2 bases, with 17 bases left in between. The CDR3 is made up of 15 amino acids. CDR3: CASTPLQGFNYGYTF. The CDR3, as DNA: TGTGCCAGCACCCCCCTGCAGGGTTTCAACTATGGCTACACCTTC.

The V and J genes are TRBV30 and TRBJ2-7, with a tentative D call TRBD1 (6 bases). The CDR3 runs 11 residues. The germline CDR1 and CDR2 sequences are GTSNPN and SVGIG (reference sequence). The V gene lost 4 bases and the J gene lost 6 bases, with 10 bases spanning the gap. The CDR3 reads CAWTGAGEQYF. The CDR3 DNA is TGTGCCTGGACAGGGGCGGGCGAGCAGTACTTC. The entire variable domain, with the rest obtained from reference TRBV30 and TRBJ2-7, is as follows: SQTIHQWPATLVQPVGSPLSLECTVEGTSNPNLYWYRQAAGRGLQLLFYSVGIGQISSEVPQNLSASRPQDRQFILSSKKLLLSDSGFYLCAWTGAGEQYFGPGTRLTVT.

This clone was detected a few times. The chain has TRBV4-3 and TRBJ1-2; D remains unclear. V was shortened by 1 base and J by 2 bases, with 11 bases between the two germline ends. CDR3 length: 15 residues. Germline-derived CDR1 and CDR2 are LGHNA and YSLEER. In DNA, the CDR3 is TGCGCCAGCAGCCAAGGGCTCGCCGGGAACTATGGCTACACCTTC. Encoded protein: CASSQGLAGNYGYTF.

The CDR3, as DNA: TGTGCCAGCAGCACCGCTAGCGGGGTGGCAGAGACCCAGTACTTC. Translated: CASSTASGVAETQYF. The chain combines TRBV5-6 with TRBJ2-5; 9 bases map to TRBD2. J was trimmed by 4 bases and V by 4 bases; bases with no gene match: 8. Germline V CDR1 and CDR2: SGHDT, YYEEEE. This CDR3 is 15 amino acids long.

The J gene is TRBJ2-2, the V gene TRBV18; D is uncertain. Germline CDR1 reads KGHSH; CDR2 reads LQKENI. There are 16 residues in the CDR3. The V end lost 0 bases, the J end lost 1 base, and 9 bases lay between the germline ends. The CDR3 region has the DNA TGTGCCAGCTCACCACCCTCCCACGGGAACACCGGGGAGCTGTTTTTT. Translating it yields CASSPPSHGNTGELFF.

The chain recombines TRBV5-8 with TRBJ2-1; 9 nucleotides line up with TRBD2. Germline CDR1 reads SGHTS; CDR2 reads YDEGEE. The CDR3 spans 16 residues. Unmatched junction bases numbered 9, after V lost 4 bases and J lost 4 bases. CDR3 nucleotides: TGTGCCAGCAGCCTGGGGGTAGCGGGAGCATACAATGAGCAGTTCTTC. Translation gives CASSLGVAGAYNEQFF.

V and J are TRBV27 and TRBJ2-3, with TRBD2 matching 11 bases. The J segment lost 5 bases and the V segment lost 9 bases, leaving 4 bases of the junction unmatched. The germline V gene has CDR1 MNHEY and CDR2 SMNVEV (reference sequence). The CDR3 spans 13 residues. The CDR3 protein is CASSGGAEDTQYF. In nucleotides, the CDR3 is TGTGCCAGTAGCGGGGGGGCTGAAGATACGCAGTATTTT.

This clone was counted between two and nine times. The V and J genes are TRBV7-2 and TRBJ2-5; D is possibly TRBD2 (6 bases). The CDR3 runs to 16 residues. Trimming shortened V by 5 bases and J by 4 bases, and 20 bases separated the two germline ends. CDR1 is SGHTA and CDR2 is FQGNSA in the germline V gene. The chain's CDR3 is CASSPPGAGFGETQYF. The CDR3 bases are TGTGCCAGCAGCCCCCCCGGGGCGGGGTTCGGAGAGACCCAGTACTTC.

The J gene is TRBJ2-7, the V gene TRBV7-2; D gene ambiguous. Trimming stripped 1 base from V and 5 bases from J, with 15 bases between. Germline V gene data show CDR1 as SGHTA and CDR2 as FQGNSA. There are 15 residues in the CDR3. The CDR3 coding sequence is TGTGCCAGCAGCTTAGGTTTGACTGGCATGGACGAGCAGTACTTC. It is translated as CASSLGLTGMDEQYF.

The genes are TRBV27 and TRBJ1-4, with 9 bases aligning to TRBD1. Germline trimming cut 6 bases from V and 7 bases from J; bases unmatched to any gene: 6. The CDR3 is 14 residues long. The V gene's germline CDR1 is MNHEY and CDR2 SMNVEV (reference sequence). For the CDR3, the DNA is TGTGCCAGCAGCACCGGGACAGGGCCTGAAAAACTGTTTTTT. Translating it yields CASSTGTGPEKLFF.

As DNA, the CDR3 is TGTGCCAGCGGCATAAGAAGCTCCTACAATGAGCAGTTCTTC. Translation gives CASGIRSSYNEQFF. The chain uses TRBV27 and TRBJ2-1; D is ambiguous. This CDR3 contains 14 residues. Germline values: CDR1 MNHEY, CDR2 SMNVEV (reference sequence). The ends were cut back, 8 bases at V and 0 bases at J, with 11 bases in the middle.

This clone was seen only a few times. This chain links TRBV6-5 with TRBJ2-5; 8 positions agree with TRBD1. V was clipped by 2 bases and J by 5 bases; unmatched bases: 4. The CDR3 consists of 14 residues. Germline V lookup: CDR1 MNHEY, CDR2 SVGAGI. In DNA, the CDR3 is TGTGCCAGCAGTTACGGACAGGGTGGGGAGACCCAGTACTTC. Encoded protein: CASSYGQGGETQYF.

The rearrangement links TRBV5-1 to TRBJ2-7, with 9 bases that match TRBD1. The germline V gene encodes CDR1 SGHRS and CDR2 YFSETQ. The CDR3 loop spans 14 amino acids. Trimming took 0 bases from V and 4 from J; bases not matched to a gene: 2. DNA for the CDR3: TGCGCCAGCAGCTTGGGACAGGGGGTGTACGAGCAGTACTTC. Its protein is CASSLGQGVYEQYF.

The V call is TRBV14, the J call TRBJ2-3; D possibly corresponds to TRBD1 (6 bases). The CDR3 length is 16 residues. The germline V gene encodes CDR1 SGHDN and CDR2 FVKESK. Trimming pared 0 bases from V and 4 bases from J, leaving 14 bases between. The CDR3 region has the DNA TGTGCCAGCAGCCAAGAATGGGGGCCAATCGCAGATACGCAGTATTTT. This codes for CASSQEWGPIADTQYF. The variable domain in full, completed from reference TRBV14 and TRBJ2-3, reads EAGVTQFPSHSVIEKGQTVTLRCDPISGHDNLYWYRRVMGKEIKFLLHFVKESKQDESGMPNNRFLAERTGGTYSTLKVQPAELEDSGVYFCASSQEWGPIADTQYFGPGTRLTVL.

In its sample, this clone was seen a few times. The chain couples TRBV7-9 to TRBJ1-4; 10 nucleotides agree with TRBD1. Germline CDR1 is SEHNR and CDR2 is FQNEAQ (reference sequence). CDR3 size: 18 residues. The junction had 13 bases not matched to a gene; V was cut back by 6 bases and J by 3 bases. CDR3 in amino acids: CASRRGQGGLGANEKLFF. CDR3 nucleotide sequence: TGTGCCAGCAGGCGAGGACAGGGGGGTCTTGGTGCTAATGAAAAACTGTTTTTT. The whole variable domain, filled in from reference TRBV7-9 and TRBJ1-4, reads DTGVSQNPRHKITKRGQNVTFRCDPISEHNRLYWYRQTLGQGPEFLTYFQNEAQLEKSRLLSDRFSAERPKGSFSTLEIQRTEQGDSAMYLCASRRGQGGLGANEKLFFGSGTQLSVL.

About this clone: At one end the junction does not follow the germline gene, possibly because of a read error. The V and J genes are TRBV6-5 and TRBJ1-2; D uncertain. There are 13 residues in the CDR3. Germline CDR1 is MNHEY and CDR2 is SVGAGI. CDR3: CASSYYGVYGYPF. The CDR3 nucleotides are TGTGCCAGCAGTTATTACGGAGTCTATGGCTACCCCTTC.

CDR3 coding DNA: TGTGCCAGCAGCGAAGGACTAGCGGGTTCCTACGAGCAGTACTTC. Amino acids: CASSEGLAGSYEQYF. The gene calls are TRBV7-6 and TRBJ2-7; 11 nucleotides agree with TRBD2. The CDR3 totals 15 residues. V gave up 5 bases and J gave up 1 base; unmatched junction bases: 4. Looked up from germline, CDR1 is SGHVS and CDR2 is FNYEAQ.

The chain joins TRBV5-1 to TRBJ2-7; TRBD2 aligns across 9 bases. Unmatched junction bases numbered 10, after V lost 1 base and J lost 2 bases. Germline V gene sequence: CDR1 SGHRS, CDR2 YFSETQ. This CDR3 has 17 residues. The CDR3 DNA is TGCGCCAGCAGCTTGACAGCCGGTAGCGGGAGACCCTACGAGCAGTACTTC. Translating gives CASSLTAGSGRPYEQYF.

Turning to this clone: Compared with germline, one end of the junction differs, possibly owing to a read error. The sample contains more than one DNA sequence encoding this CDR3. This chain connects TRBV5-4 to TRBJ1-2; D is unclear. Germline loops: CDR1 SGHNT, CDR2 YYREEE (reference sequence). This CDR3 region has 13 residues. CDR3 in DNA: TGTGCCAGCAGCTCTTCTCTAAACTACGGCTACACCTTC. Its protein is CASSSSLNYGYTF.

V usage is TRBV7-8 and J usage is TRBJ2-7; D gene unclear. Deletions cut 3 bases from V and 1 base from J, with 13 bases between. The CDR3 sequence is 15 residues long. Looked up from germline, CDR1 is SGHVS and CDR2 is FQNEAQ. The CDR3 region is CASSFGSGKSYEQYF. CDR3 nucleotide sequence: TGTGCCAGCAGCTTTGGCTCAGGCAAATCCTACGAGCAGTACTTC.